This entry lists 8 T cell receptor beta chains sequenced from one sample in a study of beta chain features in type 1 diabetes. Notes on the study in general: Shortening of TCRB CDR3s, moderate but significant, appeared in all four CD4+ subsets of Type 1 diabetes patients.

The antigens for these receptors are not known. Sequencing targeted expressed TCRB transcripts, as all isolated RNA had been reverse transcribed. Repertoires were generated with immunoSEQ multiplex PCR, while TCRdb's copy carries only in-frame clones and drops some. This table holds 350,000 to 450,000 clones, over 9.5% found once. Sequences were obtained from naive CD4+ T cells from blood. The source is a woman in her late teens or twenties with type 1 diabetes.

The rearrangement links TRBV7-2 to TRBJ2-7; D might be TRBD1 (7 bases). The ends were cut back, 5 bases at V and 2 bases at J, with 16 bases in the middle. CDR3 length equals 15 residues. CDR1 SGHTA and CDR2 FQGNSA come from the germline V gene. The CDR3 DNA follows: TGTGCCAGCAGCGCGGGACAGAGTTCCCCCTACGAGCAGTACTTC. It yields the protein CASSAGQSSPYEQYF.

This clone showed up just a few times. The chain uses TRBV11-2 and TRBJ2-3; 7 nucleotides agree with TRBD1. CDR1 and CDR2 from the germline V gene are SGHAT and FQNNGV. This CDR3 spans 18 amino acids. J gave up 1 base and V 5 bases, and 15 bases lay outside the gene matches. DNA for the CDR3: TGTGCCAGCAGCCCCTCGACAGGGTCTTTCCCACGCACAGATACGCAGTATTTT. Protein product: CASSPSTGSFPRTDTQYF.

The gene calls are TRBV2 and TRBJ2-6, with 12 bases fitting TRBD2. Germline V gene sequence: CDR1 SNHLY, CDR2 FYNNEI. J lost 2 bases, V lost 7 bases, and 9 bases had no gene match. The length of the CDR3 is 18 residues. DNA for the CDR3: TGTGCCAGCACCGGACCGACTAGCGGGAGTGCTGGGGCCAACGTCCTGACTTTC. Its translation: CASTGPTSGSAGANVLTF. Full variable domain (remainder filled in from reference TRBV2 and TRBJ2-6): EPEVTQTPSHQVTQMGQEVILRCVPISNHLYFYWYRQILGQKVEFLVSFYNNEISEKSEIFDDQFSVERPDGSNFTLKIRSTKLEDSAMYFCASTGPTSGSAGANVLTFGAGSRLTVL.

This clone was seen a few times. The V and J genes are TRBV16 and TRBJ1-4; D is ambiguous. Trimming took off 0 bases at V and 4 bases at J, with 12 bases between the two ends. CDR1 and CDR2 (germline): KGHSY, FQNENV. The CDR3 runs 16 residues. This CDR3 reads CASSQSLAGINEKLFF. CDR3 nucleotides: TGTGCCAGCAGCCAATCGCTTGCAGGAATTAATGAAAAACTGTTTTTT.

The chain has TRBV5-1 and TRBJ2-7, with 14 bases aligning to TRBD2. V shed 3 bases, J shed 3 bases, and the junction held 5 bases outside the gene matches. The CDR3 contains 16 residues. The germline V gene encodes CDR1 SGHRS and CDR2 YFSETQ. The CDR3 nucleotides read TGCGCCAGCAGCTCCCGACTAGCGGGAGGGTTCTACGAGCAGTACTTC. Protein sequence: CASSSRLAGGFYEQYF.

This clone turned up a few times. V usage is TRBV4-1 and J usage is TRBJ2-7; TRBD2 matches 8 bases. Trimming at V came to 3 bases and at J to 3 bases, leaving 7 bases not matched to a gene. The CDR3 sequence is 15 residues long. Germline V gene sequence: CDR1 MGHRA, CDR2 YSYEKL. The CDR3 DNA follows: TGCGCCAGCAGCCAGGTAGCGGGACCTCTCTACGAGCAGTACTTC. Protein sequence: CASSQVAGPLYEQYF.

This clone turned up a few times. The V call is TRBV5-6, the J call TRBJ2-1, with TRBD2 matching over 9 bases. The CDR3 spans 15 residues. Germline V gene lookup returns CDR1 SGHDT and CDR2 YYEEEE. Trimming took 0 bases from V and 10 from J; bases not matched to a gene: 8. DNA of the CDR3: TGTGCCAGCAGCTTGGGGGTAGCGGGAGTTAGGGAGCAGTTCTTC. Residues: CASSLGVAGVREQFF.

The V and J genes are TRBV28 and TRBJ2-7, with a weak D call TRBD1 (6 bases). CDR3 length: 15 residues. V lost 1 base, J lost 2 bases, and 12 bases lay in between. Germline CDR1 MDHEN, CDR2 SYDVKM. The CDR3 coding sequence is TGTGCCAGCAGTTTATCCCAGGGGTCACCCTACGAGCAGTACTTC. It encodes CASSLSQGSPYEQYF.